These 26 T cell receptor beta chains share one sample of origin, sequenced in a study of blood T cell repertoires in COVID-19. Profiled with immunoSEQ multiplex PCR; TCRdb holds only in-frame clones, not every one. Of roughly 130,000 clones listed, about 86% were seen once; the top ten hold under 2.5%. The sequenced material came from PBMCs or T cells enriched from blood (not recorded which). The receptors were gathered from a woman between 50 and 59 years old who had recovered from COVID-19.

The V call is TRBV21-1, the J call TRBJ1-5; the table's D call TRBD1 went unverified against the DNA. TRBV21-1 is a recognized pseudogene. CDR3 length: 20 residues. Here the CDR3 DNA reads TGTGCCAGCAGCAAAGCGCCAACTTGGGACAGAAGGATGGGGAATCAGCCCCAGCATTTT. As protein: CASSKAPTWDRRMGNQPQHF.

This chain uses TRBV5-4 with TRBJ1-3; D possibly corresponds to TRBD1 (5 bases). Germline V gene sequence: CDR1 SGHNT, CDR2 YYREEE (reference sequence). This CDR3 contains 15 residues. V gave up 4 bases and J gave up 8 bases, with 19 bases separating them. The CDR3 nucleotides read TGTGCCAGCAGCCCAAAAGCCTCAGGGCGGTACACCATATATTTT. This codes for CASSPKASGRYTIYF.

The rearrangement links TRBV6-5 to TRBJ1-2; 9 bases map to TRBD1. Germline V CDR1 and CDR2: MNHEY, SVGAGI. V was clipped by 5 bases and J by 2 bases; unmatched bases: 3. This CDR3 contains 14 residues. The chain's CDR3 is CASSPGQGNYGYTF. The CDR3 DNA reads as TGTGCCAGCAGTCCTGGACAGGGGAACTATGGCTACACCTTC.

The chain links TRBV7-3 to TRBJ2-3; 12 bases line up with TRBD2. The CDR3 loop spans 15 amino acids. Germline V gene lookup returns CDR1 SGHTA and CDR2 FQGTGA. V lost 5 bases, J lost 3 bases, and 3 bases stayed unmatched. The CDR3 nucleotides read TGTGCCAGCAGCCTACTAGCGGGGGGTACAGATACGCAGTATTTT. Translating it yields CASSLLAGGTDTQYF. The full variable domain, rest sourced from reference TRBV7-3 and TRBJ2-3, is GAGVSQTPSNKVTEKGKYVELRCDPISGHTALYWYRQSLGQGPEFLIYFQGTGAADDSGLPNDRFFAVRPEGSVSTLKIQRTERGDSAVYLCASSLLAGGTDTQYFGPGTRLTVL.

The V call is TRBV5-4, the J call TRBJ2-3; a possible D gene is TRBD2 (6 bases). The CDR3 is 18 residues long. Germline CDR1 and CDR2: SGHNT and YYREEE (reference sequence). V shed 4 bases and J shed 2 bases, with 23 bases lying between them. The CDR3 DNA is TGTGCCAGCAGCCAACGGGGGTTACTGCCGACACACACAGATACGCAGTATTTT. Translation gives CASSQRGLLPTHTDTQYF.

V gene TRBV19 combines with J gene TRBJ2-2; no clear D gene. V gave up 8 bases and J gave up 1 base, with 11 bases separating them. The CDR3 runs to 14 residues. Germline V lookup: CDR1 LNHDA, CDR2 SQIVND (reference sequence). For the CDR3, the DNA is TGTGCCAGTGTAGGAGCCTTGAACACCGGGGAGCTGTTTTTT. It codes for CASVGALNTGELFF.

The chain couples TRBV25-1 to TRBJ1-1, with TRBD1 as a possible D gene (6 bases). CDR1 and CDR2 from the germline V gene are MGHDK and SYGVNS. CDR3 length: 16 amino acids. V gave up 1 base and J gave up 1 base, with 13 bases separating them. The CDR3 sequence is CASSEWSQGPNTEAFF. For the CDR3, the DNA is TGTGCCAGCAGTGAATGGTCGCAGGGGCCGAACACTGAAGCTTTCTTT. Supplemented by reference TRBV25-1 and TRBJ1-1, the full variable domain reads EADIYQTPRYLVIGTGKKITLECSQTMGHDKMYWYQQDPGMELHLIHYSYGVNSTEKGDLSSESTVSRIRTEHFPLTLESARPSHTSQYLCASSEWSQGPNTEAFFGQGTRLTVV.

This rearrangement joins TRBV11-2 to TRBJ1-2; D may be TRBD1 (5 bases). The CDR3 contains 13 residues. Trimming shortened V by 3 bases and J by 8 bases, and 13 bases separated the two germline ends. Germline loops: CDR1 SGHAT, CDR2 FQNNGV. CDR3 coding DNA: TGTGCCAGCAGCTTGGGCGAGGGACTAGGCTACACCTTC. Translation: CASSLGEGLGYTF.

The chain couples TRBV29-1 to TRBJ2-1; TRBD1 agrees at 9 bases. The trim removed 4 bases at V and 0 bases at J, leaving 7 bases unmatched. This CDR3 comprises 16 residues. In germline, CDR1 is SQVTM, CDR2 ANQGSEA. CDR3 sequence (DNA): TGCAGCGTTGGGGGGGGACAGGGAGGCTCCTACAATGAGCAGTTCTTC. This gives the protein CSVGGGQGGSYNEQFF.

The chain combines TRBV11-3 with TRBJ2-1; 8 bases match TRBD2. Germline V lookup: CDR1 SGHNT, CDR2 YENEEA. The junction had 13 bases not matched to a gene; V was cut back by 5 bases and J by 7 bases. The CDR3 sequence is 16 residues long. The CDR3 reads CASSPRIAGPKNEQFF. As DNA, the CDR3 is TGTGCCAGCAGCCCGAGAATAGCGGGGCCTAAAAATGAGCAGTTCTTC.

The chain recombines TRBV7-9 with TRBJ2-6; 8 nucleotides line up with TRBD1. There are 17 residues in the CDR3. Germline V gives CDR1 SEHNR, CDR2 FQNEAQ (reference sequence). Trimming cost V 1 base and J 3 bases; bases outside gene matches: 5. The CDR3 nucleotides read TGTGCCAGCAGCTTAGACCAGGGGGCGGGTGGGGCCAACGTCCTGACTTTC. The encoded protein is CASSLDQGAGGANVLTF.

This clone occurred once. V and J are TRBV6-5 and TRBJ1-2; D perhaps matches TRBD1 (6 bases). The germline gives CDR1 MNHEY, CDR2 SVGAGI. The CDR3 has 15 amino acids. V lost 4 bases, J lost 5 bases, and 17 bases lay in between. The CDR3 coding sequence is TGTGCCAGCAGTTTATATCTTCAACAGGGTTATGGCTACACCTTC. This codes for CASSLYLQQGYGYTF.

This chain joins TRBV10-1 and TRBJ2-3; tentatively, D is TRBD2 (5 bases). Trimming stripped 0 bases from V and 4 bases from J, with 11 bases between. CDR1 is WNHNN and CDR2 is SYGVQD in the germline V gene (reference sequence). The CDR3 runs to 15 residues. CDR3 loop: CASSESGVAADTQYF. In DNA, the CDR3 is TGCGCCAGCAGTGAGTCCGGGGTGGCGGCAGATACGCAGTATTTT.

This clone was recorded once. The chain uses TRBV19 and TRBJ1-5, with 7 nucleotides matching TRBD1. Germline trimming cut 5 bases from V and 6 bases from J; bases unmatched to any gene: 4. The germline V gene has CDR1 LNHDA and CDR2 SQIVND (reference sequence). CDR3 length: 13 amino acids. CDR3 sequence (DNA): TGTGCCAGTAGTCCAACAGGGGTTCAGCCCCAGCATTTT. The encoded protein is CASSPTGVQPQHF.

The chain joins TRBV10-1 to TRBJ2-6; D uncertain. CDR1 and CDR2 from the germline V gene are WNHNN and SYGVQD (reference sequence). This CDR3 contains 17 residues. V was shortened by 7 bases and J by 0 bases, with 16 bases between the two germline ends. CDR3 sequence reads: CASTSFSASSGANVLTF. CDR3 nucleotide sequence: TGCGCCAGCACCTCCTTCAGCGCTAGCTCTGGGGCCAACGTCCTGACTTTC.

The chain combines TRBV27 with TRBJ2-2; 7 positions match TRBD1. V shed 6 bases and J 7 bases; nucleotides not matched to a gene: 14. This CDR3 region has 16 residues. Germline-derived CDR1 and CDR2 are MNHEY and SMNVEV (reference sequence). CDR3 protein: CASSPSDREYIGELFF. Written as DNA, the CDR3 is TGTGCCAGCAGCCCCAGCGACAGGGAGTATATCGGGGAGCTGTTTTTT.

This chain joins TRBV10-1 and TRBJ2-1; 11 nucleotides match TRBD2. This CDR3 comprises 14 residues. CDR1 is WNHNN, CDR2 SYGVQD, per germline (reference sequence). J was trimmed by 7 bases and V by 5 bases; bases with no gene match: 4. In nucleotides, the CDR3 is TGCGCCAGCAGTAGGGCTAGCGGGGGGAATGAGCAGTTCTTC. It translates to CASSRASGGNEQFF.

The chain employs TRBV29-1 and TRBJ1-2, with TRBD1 identical over 8 bases. Germline trimming cut 3 bases from V and 4 bases from J; bases unmatched to any gene: 7. The CDR3 has 14 amino acids. Germline loops: CDR1 SQVTM, CDR2 ANQGSEA. The CDR3 nucleotides are TGCAGCGTTGAGCCCCCGGGACAGGTCTATGGCTACACCTTC. It yields the protein CSVEPPGQVYGYTF.

This chain uses TRBV19 with TRBJ1-5; 9 bases align to TRBD1. Germline CDR1 LNHDA, CDR2 SQIVND (reference sequence). Trimming took 5 bases from V and 3 from J; bases not matched to a gene: 8. The CDR3 is 16 residues long. CDR3 sequence: CASSPPGQGDNQPQHF. The DNA for the CDR3 is TGTGCCAGTAGTCCCCCGGGACAGGGTGACAATCAGCCCCAGCATTTT.

The genes are TRBV27 and TRBJ2-3; 7 bases line up with TRBD2. The V gene's germline CDR1 is MNHEY and CDR2 SMNVEV (reference sequence). V was clipped by 6 bases and J by 0 bases; unmatched bases: 9. This CDR3 contains 16 residues. The DNA for the CDR3 is TGTGCCAGCAGCCTTACTAGCGCTTCTAGCACAGATACGCAGTATTTT. Its protein is CASSLTSASSTDTQYF.

V and J are TRBV10-2 and TRBJ2-1, with D possibly matching TRBD1 (5 bases). The germline V gene encodes CDR1 WSHSY and CDR2 SAAADI. The V gene lost 4 bases and the J gene lost 4 bases, with 8 bases spanning the gap. This CDR3 region has 13 residues. CDR3 DNA sequence: TGCGCCAGCAGTGTACAGGTTTACAATGAGCAGTTCTTC. This codes for CASSVQVYNEQFF.

This chain uses TRBV19 with TRBJ2-2; D possibly corresponds to TRBD2 (5 bases). Trimming removed 2 bases at V and 2 bases at J, with 12 bases between. Germline V lookup: CDR1 LNHDA, CDR2 SQIVND (reference sequence). This CDR3 has 16 residues. Written as DNA, the CDR3 is TGTGCCAGTAGTATATTATCGGGGAGAAACACCGGGGAGCTGTTTTTT. Protein product: CASSILSGRNTGELFF.

Here the CDR3 DNA reads TGTGCCACCGCCCCGGACACCACAGATACGCAGTATTTT. Amino acids: CATAPDTTDTQYF. The chain combines TRBV10-3 with TRBJ2-3; tentative D call: TRBD1 (5 bases). The germline CDR1 and CDR2 sequences are ENHRY and SYGVKD. V shed 10 bases and J shed 2 bases, with 13 bases lying between them. The CDR3 contains 13 residues.

The rearrangement uses TRBV11-2 and TRBJ2-5; D is possibly TRBD2 (5 bases). Germline V lookup: CDR1 SGHAT, CDR2 FQNNGV. The length of the CDR3 is 15 residues. The ends were cut back, 5 bases at V and 2 bases at J, with 15 bases in the middle. The CDR3 DNA follows: TGTGCCAGCAGCCCCACCGGTAGCGCTCAAGAGACCCAGTACTTC. Translating it yields CASSPTGSAQETQYF.

The chain couples TRBV5-1 to TRBJ2-7; 7 nucleotides match TRBD2. CDR1 SGHRS and CDR2 YFSETQ come from the germline V gene. The CDR3 length is 15 residues. Trimming at V came to 0 bases and at J to 1 base, leaving 4 bases not matched to a gene. The DNA of the CDR3 is TGCGCCAGCAGCTTGGCCTTGGGGGGGTCCTACGAGCAGTACTTC. Encoded protein: CASSLALGGSYEQYF.

V and J are TRBV4-2 and TRBJ2-7, with 8 bases that match TRBD2. CDR1 and CDR2 from the germline V gene are LGHNA and YNFKEQ. The V gene end was trimmed by 7 bases and the J gene end by 0 bases; junction bases not matched to a gene: 8. This CDR3 is built from 15 residues. The DNA of the CDR3 is TGTGCCAGCACCCCCGGCGGGGGGAACTCCTACGAGCAGTACTTC. Protein product: CASTPGGGNSYEQYF.